A selection of T cell receptor beta chains follows, all from one sample in a study of T cell responses to AZD1222 COVID-19 vaccine. Only in-frame clones appear in the TCRdb table, and some are missing; sequencing was by immunoSEQ multiplex PCR. The sample yields about 100,000 clones, roughly 90% seen once. The source material was peripheral blood, sampled on day 0 of AZD1222 vaccination. Source of these receptors: an adult in good health. Both conserved end residues are part of each CDR3. The D gene is left open where the match is weak. The size entry is marked missing in some rows and otherwise reads once, few, many or a size class.

NA	NA	TRBV4-3	TRBJ2-7	CASSQDATPGLPYEQYF	TGCGCCAGCAGCCAAGATGCGACTCCGGGACTCCCCTACGAGCAGTACTTC
TRBD2	NA	TRBV6-1	TRBJ2-5	CASSEAPLAGGRETQYF	TGTGCCAGCAGTGAAGCGCCCCTAGCGGGAGGGCGAGAGACCCAGTACTTC
NA	NA	TRBV4-1	TRBJ2-1	CASSQGSTRDYNEQFF	TGCGCCAGCAGCCAAGGTTCGACTAGGGACTACAATGAGCAGTTCTTC
NA	NA	TRBV7-3	TRBJ2-2	CASSFGGGGTGELFF	TGTGCCAGCAGCTTCGGGGGCGGGGGCACCGGGGAGCTGTTTTTT
TRBD1	NA	TRBV18	TRBJ1-1	CASSAQGRVEAFF	TGTGCCAGCTCAGCACAGGGGAGGGTGGAGGCTTTCTTT
NA	NA	TRBV18	TRBJ1-5	CASSFTGQGNQPQHF	TGTGCCAGCTCATTCACGGGGCAGGGTAATCAGCCCCAGCATTTT
NA	NA	TRBV2	TRBJ2-7	CASSEGRATVEQYF	TGTGCCAGCAGTGAAGGAAGGGCTACGGTGGAGCAGTACTTC
NA	NA	TRBV5-1	TRBJ2-5	CASSLASSQETQYF	TGCGCCAGCAGCTTGGCATCAAGTCAAGAGACCCAGTACTTC
NA	NA	TRBV19	TRBJ2-1	CASSIGNEQFF	TGTGCCAGTAGTATTGGGAATGAGCAGTTCTTC
NA	NA	TRBV4-3	TRBJ2-7	CASSQKTGGGYEQYF	TGCGCCAGCAGCCAAAAAACAGGGGGGGGCTACGAGCAGTACTTC
NA	NA	TRBV11-3	TRBJ1-2	CASSPHRGGRGYTF	TGTGCCAGCAGCCCACACAGAGGAGGGCGGGGCTACACCTTC
NA	NA	TRBV5-1	TRBJ2-5	CASSFQGGETQYF	TGCGCCAGCAGCTTTCAAGGTGGGGAGACCCAGTACTTC
NA	NA	TRBV28	TRBJ2-1	CASTLGSGSYNEQFF	TGTGCCAGCACCCTAGGTAGCGGCTCCTACAATGAGCAGTTCTTC
NA	once	TRBV15	TRBJ2-7	CATSREAGVGYEQYF	TGTGCCACCAGCAGAGAGGCCGGTGTGGGTTACGAGCAGTACTTC